This T cell receptor beta chain is from a study of blood T cell repertoires in COVID-19. For the study at large: Acute and convalescent COVID-19 samples came from the United States, Italy and Spain. From T cells, B-cell-depleted T cells, or PBMCs came the material, which was cDNA or gDNA.

This clone was found once. In the authors' methods: For nucleated cells, counts were estimated from reference gene primer amplification. TCRdb's table, derived via immunoSEQ multiplex PCR, lists solely in-frame clones and lacks some. The V and J calls and clone size were taken over from that table, and D and trimming were inferred from the DNA. The sample has about 48,000 clones, approximately 85% seen once. Sequencing was performed on peripheral blood. The origin of this receptor is a man in his forties with acute or convalescent COVID-19.

CDR3 DNA sequence: TGTGCCAGCAGCCTACTCCTGACAGCTACGAACACCGGGGAGCTGTTTTTT. It encodes CASSLLLTATNTGELFF. V is TRBV25-1 and J is TRBJ2-2; maybe TRBD1 (5 bases). Trimming took 6 bases from V and 0 from J, leaving 17 bases between them. This CDR3 is built from 17 residues. The germline V gene has CDR1 MGHDK and CDR2 SYGVNS.